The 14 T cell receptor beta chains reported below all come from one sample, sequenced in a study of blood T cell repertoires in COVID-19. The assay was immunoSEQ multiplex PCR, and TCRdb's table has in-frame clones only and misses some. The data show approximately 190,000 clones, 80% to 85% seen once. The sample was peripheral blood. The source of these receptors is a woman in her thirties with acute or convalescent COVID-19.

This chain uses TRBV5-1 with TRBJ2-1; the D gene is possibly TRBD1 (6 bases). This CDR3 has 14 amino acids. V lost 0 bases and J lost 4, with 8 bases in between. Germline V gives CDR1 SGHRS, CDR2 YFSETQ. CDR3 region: CASSLEDRYNEQFF. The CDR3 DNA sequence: TGCGCCAGCAGCTTGGAGGACAGATACAATGAGCAGTTCTTC.

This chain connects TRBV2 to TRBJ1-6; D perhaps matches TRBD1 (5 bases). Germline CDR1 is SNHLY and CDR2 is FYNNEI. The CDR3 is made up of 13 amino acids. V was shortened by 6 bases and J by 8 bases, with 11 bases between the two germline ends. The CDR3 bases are TGTGCCAGCAGAGGCAGGGAAGATTCACCCCTCCACTTT. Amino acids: CASRGREDSPLHF.

CDR3 sequence reads: CASSRQGRLSEQFF. The CDR3 DNA is TGTGCCAGCAGTCGACAGGGGAGATTGTCTGAGCAGTTCTTC. The rearrangement links TRBV27 to TRBJ2-1; 8 bases map to TRBD1. V was pared by 5 bases and J by 9 bases, with 9 bases of the junction left unmatched. CDR1 is MNHEY and CDR2 is SMNVEV in the germline V gene (reference sequence). The CDR3 has 14 amino acids.

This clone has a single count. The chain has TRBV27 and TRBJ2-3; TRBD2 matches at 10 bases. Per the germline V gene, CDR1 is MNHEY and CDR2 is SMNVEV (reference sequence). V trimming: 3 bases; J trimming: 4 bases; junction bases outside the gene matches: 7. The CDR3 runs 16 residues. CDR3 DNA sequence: TGTGCCAGCAGTTTTACTAGCGGGGTTTGGGCAGATACGCAGTATTTT. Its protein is CASSFTSGVWADTQYF.

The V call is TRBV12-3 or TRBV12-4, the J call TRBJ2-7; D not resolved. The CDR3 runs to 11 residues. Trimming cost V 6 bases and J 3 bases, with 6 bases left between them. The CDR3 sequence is CASSVSYEQYF. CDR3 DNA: TGTGCCAGCAGCGTCAGCTACGAGCAGTACTTC.

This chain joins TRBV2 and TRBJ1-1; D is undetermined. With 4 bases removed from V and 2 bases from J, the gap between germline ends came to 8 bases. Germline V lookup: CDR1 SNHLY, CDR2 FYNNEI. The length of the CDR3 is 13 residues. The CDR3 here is CASSAPGNTEAFF. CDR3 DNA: TGTGCCAGCAGTGCCCCAGGAAACACTGAAGCTTTCTTT.

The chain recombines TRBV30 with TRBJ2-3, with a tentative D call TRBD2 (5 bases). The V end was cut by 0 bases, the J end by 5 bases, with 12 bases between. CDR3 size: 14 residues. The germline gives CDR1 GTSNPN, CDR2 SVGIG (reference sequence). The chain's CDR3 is CAWSVPGSLDTQYF. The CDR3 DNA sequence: TGTGCCTGGAGTGTACCGGGGTCTCTAGATACGCAGTATTTT.

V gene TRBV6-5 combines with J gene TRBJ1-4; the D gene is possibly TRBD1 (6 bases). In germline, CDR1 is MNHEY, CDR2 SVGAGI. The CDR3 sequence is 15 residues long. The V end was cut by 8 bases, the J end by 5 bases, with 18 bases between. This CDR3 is CASSPTVGQNEKLFF. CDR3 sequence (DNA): TGTGCCAGCTCACCGACCGTGGGACAAAATGAAAAACTGTTTTTT.

The CDR3, as DNA: TGTGCCAGCAGTTCCACCTGGTCCGACAGGGCTTCCGAGCAGTACTTC. Its protein is CASSSTWSDRASEQYF. The genes are TRBV6-5 and TRBJ2-7; 7 nucleotides align to TRBD1. The J segment lost 6 bases and the V segment lost 4 bases, leaving 15 bases of the junction unmatched. The CDR3 has 16 amino acids. The V gene's germline CDR1 is MNHEY and CDR2 SVGAGI.

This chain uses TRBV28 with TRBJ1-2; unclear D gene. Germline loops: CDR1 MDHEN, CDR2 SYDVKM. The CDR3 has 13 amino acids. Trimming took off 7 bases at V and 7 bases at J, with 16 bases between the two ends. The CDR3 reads CASTLAISGGYTF. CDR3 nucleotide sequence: TGTGCCAGCACTCTGGCCATTTCAGGTGGCTACACCTTC.

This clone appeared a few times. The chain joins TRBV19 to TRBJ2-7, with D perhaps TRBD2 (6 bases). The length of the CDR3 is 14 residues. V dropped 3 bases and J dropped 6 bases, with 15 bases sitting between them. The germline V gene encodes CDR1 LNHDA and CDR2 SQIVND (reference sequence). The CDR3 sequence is CASSIAGSLGEQYF. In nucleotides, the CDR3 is TGTGCCAGTAGTATCGCCGGGAGTTTGGGCGAGCAGTACTTC.

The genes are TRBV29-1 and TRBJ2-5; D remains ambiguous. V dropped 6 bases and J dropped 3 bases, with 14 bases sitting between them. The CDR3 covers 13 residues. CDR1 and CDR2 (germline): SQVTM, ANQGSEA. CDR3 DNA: TGCAGCGTGCCCCGGGTGTCCGAAGAGACCCAGTACTTC. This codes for CSVPRVSEETQYF.

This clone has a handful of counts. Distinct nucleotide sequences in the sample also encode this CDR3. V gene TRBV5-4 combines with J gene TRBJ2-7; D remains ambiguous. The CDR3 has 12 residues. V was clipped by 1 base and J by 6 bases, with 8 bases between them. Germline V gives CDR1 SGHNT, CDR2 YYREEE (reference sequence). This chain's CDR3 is CASSLRGREQYF. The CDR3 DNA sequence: TGTGCCAGCAGCTTGCGAGGTCGCGAGCAGTACTTC.

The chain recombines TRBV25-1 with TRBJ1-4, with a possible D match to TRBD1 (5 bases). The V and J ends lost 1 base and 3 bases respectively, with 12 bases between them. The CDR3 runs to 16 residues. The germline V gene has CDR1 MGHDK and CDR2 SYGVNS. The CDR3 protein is CASSESIGVPNEKLFF. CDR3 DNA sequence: TGTGCCAGCAGTGAATCGATAGGGGTTCCTAATGAAAAACTGTTTTTT.